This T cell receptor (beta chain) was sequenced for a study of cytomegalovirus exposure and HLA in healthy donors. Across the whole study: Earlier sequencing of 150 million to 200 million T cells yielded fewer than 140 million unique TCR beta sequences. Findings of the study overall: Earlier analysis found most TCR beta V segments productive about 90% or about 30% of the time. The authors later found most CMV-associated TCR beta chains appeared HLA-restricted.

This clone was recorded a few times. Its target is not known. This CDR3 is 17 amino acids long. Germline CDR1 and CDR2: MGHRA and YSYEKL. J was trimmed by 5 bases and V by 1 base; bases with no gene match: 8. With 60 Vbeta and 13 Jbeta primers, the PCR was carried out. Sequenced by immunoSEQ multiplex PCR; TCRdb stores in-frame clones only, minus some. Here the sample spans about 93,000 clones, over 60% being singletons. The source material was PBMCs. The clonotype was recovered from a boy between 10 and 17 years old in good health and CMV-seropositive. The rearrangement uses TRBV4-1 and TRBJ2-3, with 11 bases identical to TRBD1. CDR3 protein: CASSQVGGQGVIDTQYF. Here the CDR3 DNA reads TGCGCCAGCAGCCAAGTGGGGGGACAGGGGGTTATAGATACGCAGTATTTT.